This note documents a single T cell receptor beta chain sequence. Per the authors' pipeline: Reference gene primer amplification yielded estimated nucleated cell counts. The table came from immunoSEQ multiplex PCR; TCRdb's copy has only in-frame clones and leaves some out. For V, J and clone size, that table is used; D and trimming come from the DNA. The top ten hold about 8.9% of the sample, which has about 200,000 clones, 84% seen once. The sample originates from a study of blood T cell repertoires in COVID-19. Study information: The United States, Italy and Spain were the sources of the acute and convalescent COVID-19 samples. The analysed material was cDNA or gDNA that came from T cells, B-cell-depleted T cells, or PBMCs.

This CDR3 is built from 14 residues. Germline values: CDR1 MDHEN, CDR2 SYDVKM. Trimming removed 6 bases at V and 0 bases at J, with 8 bases between. This clonotype was sampled from a man aged 45-65 years with active or convalescent COVID-19. J is TRBJ2-2 and V is TRBV28; D might be TRBD2 (5 bases). The sequencing input was peripheral blood. The CDR3 reads CASRGSPNTGELFF. In nucleotides, the CDR3 is TGTGCCAGCAGAGGGAGTCCGAACACCGGGGAGCTGTTTTTT.